These 11 T cell receptor beta chains originate from one sample sequenced in a study of shared clonotypes between healthy human individuals. The method was immunoSEQ multiplex PCR; TCRdb's version includes in-frame clones alone and lacks a portion of them. Among about 1 million clones listed, around 74% were seen once. The sample taken for sequencing was memory CD4+ T cells sorted from blood. This sample's subset: CD45RA-negative fraction. The receptors were sampled from a man in his late teens or twenties in good health.

The gene calls are TRBV5-1 and TRBJ2-5; D may be TRBD2 (6 bases). The CDR3 sequence is 14 residues long. V was trimmed by 4 bases and J by 5 bases, leaving 15 bases between them. Germline-derived CDR1 and CDR2 are SGHRS and YFSETQ. The CDR3 DNA reads as TGCGCCAGCAGCGTAGGTAGCGGCAAGGAGACCCAGTACTTC. Protein sequence: CASSVGSGKETQYF.

This clone has just one count. The rearrangement uses TRBV19 and TRBJ2-2; 7 bases are shared with TRBD1. This CDR3 has 15 amino acids. Germline V gives CDR1 LNHDA, CDR2 SQIVND (reference sequence). The V segment lost 6 bases and the J segment 3 bases; nucleotides outside the gene matches: 7. CDR3 sequence reads: CASRTGTAYTGELFF. CDR3 DNA: TGTGCCAGTAGAACGGGGACAGCGTACACCGGGGAGCTGTTTTTT.

This clone was detected a few times. The chain recombines TRBV19 with TRBJ1-2, with TRBD1 as a possible D gene (5 bases). CDR3 length: 15 residues. The germline V gene has CDR1 LNHDA and CDR2 SQIVND (reference sequence). The V gene lost 2 bases and the J gene lost 9 bases, with 19 bases spanning the gap. Written as DNA, the CDR3 is TGTGCCAGTAGTATACAGGCAGGGCCAACCGCGAGCTACACCTTC. Its protein product is CASSIQAGPTASYTF.

V gene TRBV11-2 combines with J gene TRBJ2-7; the D call may be TRBD1 or TRBD2 (5 bases each). Germline V gene lookup returns CDR1 SGHAT and CDR2 FQNNGV. V lost 6 bases to trimming and J lost 0 bases, with 15 bases between them. The CDR3 has 15 residues. CDR3 loop: CASRVPGRGSYEQYF. DNA for the CDR3: TGTGCCAGCAGAGTGCCGGGACGGGGCTCCTACGAGCAGTACTTC.

This clone has a handful of counts. The chain is built from TRBV9 and TRBJ2-7; 15 bases are a match to TRBD2. The CDR3 runs to 18 residues. J gave up 0 bases and V 3 bases, and 7 bases lay outside the gene matches. CDR1 SGDLS and CDR2 YYNGEE come from the germline V gene. Here the CDR3 DNA reads TGTGCCAGCAGCGCGGGGACTAGCGGGGGGACCAGCTCCTACGAGCAGTACTTC. The encoded protein is CASSAGTSGGTSSYEQYF.

The chain links TRBV12-5 to TRBJ2-3; D is tentatively TRBD1 or TRBD2 (6 bases each). This CDR3 region has 18 residues. Looked up from germline, CDR1 is LGHNT and CDR2 is FRNRAP. Trimming shortened V by 0 bases and J by 2 bases, and 18 bases separated the two germline ends. CDR3 sequence: CASGLVRGGRGFTDTQYF. The CDR3 nucleotides are TGTGCTAGTGGTTTGGTACGAGGGGGACGGGGGTTCACAGATACGCAGTATTTT.

The table lists this clone with a count of one. The V gene is TRBV5-1, the J gene TRBJ1-4; 8 nucleotides match TRBD1. The ends lost 5 bases at V and 6 bases at J; junction bases unmatched: 6. CDR3 length: 14 amino acids. The V gene's germline CDR1 is SGHRS and CDR2 YFSETQ. The CDR3 reads CASRSGQADEKLFF. The CDR3 nucleotides read TGCGCCAGCAGATCGGGACAGGCGGATGAAAAACTGTTTTTT. Full variable domain (rest looked up from reference TRBV5-1 and TRBJ1-4): KAGVTQTPRYLIKTRGQQVTLSCSPISGHRSVSWYQQTPGQGLQFLFEYFSETQRNKGNFPGRFSGRQFSNSRSEMNVSTLELGDSALYLCASRSGQADEKLFFGSGTQLSVL.

This chain uses TRBV5-3 with TRBJ1-3; 7 nucleotides agree with TRBD1. TRBV5-3 is assigned to the ORF class and has an uncertain function. The CDR3 consists of 16 residues. The trim removed 1 base at V and 0 bases at J, leaving 4 bases unmatched. Written as DNA, the CDR3 is TGTGCCAGAAGCTTGACACAGGGGATCTCTGGAAACACCATATATTTT. Protein sequence: CARSLTQGISGNTIYF.

The chain uses TRBV7-8 and TRBJ2-3; a weak D match, TRBD2 (7 bases). V was cut by 5 bases and J by 7 bases, with 22 bases left in between. Germline CDR1 and CDR2: SGHVS and FQNEAQ. The length of the CDR3 is 16 residues. The CDR3 protein is CASSPREGGTPNTQYF. CDR3 bases: TGTGCCAGCAGCCCTCGAGAGGGGGGGACCCCAAATACGCAGTATTTT.

The CDR3 region is CASERLANTGELFF. CDR3 in DNA: TGTGCCAGTGAGAGGCTAGCGAACACCGGGGAGCTGTTTTTT. This sequence joins TRBV9 and TRBJ2-2; D is unresolved. Germline CDR1 SGDLS, CDR2 YYNGEE. The V gene lost 8 bases and the J gene lost 0 bases, with 11 bases spanning the gap. CDR3 length: 14 residues.

This clone was recorded only once. This chain links TRBV7-9 with TRBJ1-1, with 9 bases matching TRBD1. Germline assignment: CDR1 SEHNR and CDR2 FQNEAQ (reference sequence). V shed 5 bases and J 5 bases; nucleotides not matched to a gene: 12. The CDR3 has 16 amino acids. The chain's CDR3 is CASSGGTGRGRTEAFF. The CDR3 region has the DNA TGTGCCAGCAGCGGAGGGACAGGGAGGGGGCGAACTGAAGCTTTCTTT.